This TCR beta chain is from a study of T cell repertoires in cytomegalovirus infection. TCRdb reanalysed the reads using MiXCR and keeps one entry per CDR3 protein. The profile shows over 100,000 distinct CDR3 sequences, approximately 28% of them singletons. As for this clonotype: Antigen specificity is unknown.

This CDR3 has 15 amino acids. The ends were cut back, 4 bases at V and 4 bases at J, with 16 bases in the middle. Germline V gene lookup returns CDR1 SGHTA and CDR2 FQGTGA. This clonotype was obtained from a human donor in good health (CMV status not recorded). Some clones in this sample may be carry-over from other donors' samples. This specimen was CD8+ T cells from cultured PBMCs, taken from culture after CMV antigen stimulation. This sequence joins TRBV7-3 and TRBJ1-1, with D unresolved. This chain's CDR3 is CASSSGPYRGTEAFF. The CDR3 region has the DNA TGTGCCAGCAGCTCTGGACCCTATCGGGGCACTGAAGCTTTCTTT. The full variable domain, rest sourced from reference TRBV7-3 and TRBJ1-1, is GAGVSQTPSNKVTEKGKYVELRCDPISGHTALYWYRQSLGQGPEFLIYFQGTGAADDSGLPNDRFFAVRPEGSVSTLKIQRTERGDSAVYLCASSSGPYRGTEAFFGQGTRLTVV.